The rows below give T cell receptor beta chains drawn from one sample of a study of blood T cell repertoires in COVID-19. The protocol was immunoSEQ multiplex PCR, while the TCRdb copy is restricted to in-frame clones and leaves out a portion. The sample carries approximately 71,000 clones, just over 85% recorded once. The material sequenced was peripheral blood. The origin of the receptors is a human donor in a cohort sampled during active COVID-19. CDR3s include the opening cysteine and the closing phenylalanine or tryptophan. The order of the fields is D gene, clone size, J gene, V gene, CDR3 length, CDR3 DNA, CDR3 protein. A D gene is named only where the DNA matches it firmly. Clone size appears in some rows only: once, few, many, or a class for an expanded clone.

TRBD1	few	TRBJ1-5	TRBV28	15	TGTGCCAGCAGTGGCCGGGACAGCAACAATCAGCCCCAGCATTTT	CASSGRDSNNQPQHF
-	-	TRBJ1-5	TRBV1	20	TGCACCAGCAGCCAAGATAAAGGAATGGGCAGGATTTATAGCAATCAGCCCCAGCATTTT	CTSSQDKGMGRIYSNQPQHF
TRBD1	-	TRBJ2-1	TRBV15	17	TGTGCCACCAGCAGAGTATCGACAGGGGGCTCCTACAATGAGCAGTTCTTC	CATSRVSTGGSYNEQFF
-	few	TRBJ2-7	TRBV12-3/TRBV12-4	12	TGTGCCAGCAGTCCGGGACACCTCGAGCAGTACTTC	CASSPGHLEQYF
TRBD1	-	TRBJ1-3	TRBV30	13	TGTGCCTCCTCGGGACAGTCTGGAAACACCATATATTTT	CASSGQSGNTIYF
TRBD1	-	TRBJ1-1	TRBV30	16	TGTGCCTGGAGTGTACTAGGGGGCGGGGAGAACACTGAAGCTTTCTTT	CAWSVLGGGENTEAFF
TRBD2	-	TRBJ2-3	TRBV7-9	15	TGTGCCAGCAGCTGGGGGACTAGCGGGGAAGATACGCAGTATTTT	CASSWGTSGEDTQYF
-	-	TRBJ2-5	TRBV2	14	TGTGCCAGCATGAAAAGCGGGCCACAAGAGACCCAGTACTTC	CASMKSGPQETQYF
TRBD1	-	TRBJ1-5	TRBV4-2	15	TGTGCCAGCAGGCCTGGACAGGGAACGGATCAGCCCCAGCATTTT	CASRPGQGTDQPQHF
TRBD1	-	TRBJ1-5	TRBV10-2	15	TGCGCCAGCAGTCTCACAGGGGGCGAGGGTCAGCCCCAGCATTTT	CASSLTGGEGQPQHF
TRBD2	once	TRBJ2-7	TRBV20-1	14	TGCAGTGCTAGTACCACTAGCGGGGGTAGGGAGCAGTACTTC	CSASTTSGGREQYF
-	-	TRBJ2-1	TRBV30	15	TGTGCCTGGAGTTCCCCTATTAGCTCCTACAATGAGCAGTTCTTC	CAWSSPISSYNEQFF
TRBD1	-	TRBJ2-7	TRBV6-5	12	TGTGCCAGCCGGGACAGGGCCTACGAGCAGTACTTC	CASRDRAYEQYF
-	-	TRBJ1-1	TRBV9	15	TGTGCCAGCAGCCCTAGTCCCGAAATGAACACTGAAGCTTTCTTT	CASSPSPEMNTEAFF
TRBD2	-	TRBJ2-1	TRBV7-9	14	TGTGCCAGCAGCTTAGCTAGCGGGAGCCATGAGCAGTTCTTC	CASSLASGSHEQFF
-	-	TRBJ2-3	TRBV5-1	13	TGCGCCAGCAGCTTCGGGGGAACAGATACGCAGTATTTT	CASSFGGTDTQYF
TRBD2	-	TRBJ2-3	TRBV5-4	16	TGTGCCAGCACTAAGACTAGCGGGAGTCGGTCAGATACGCAGTATTTT	CASTKTSGSRSDTQYF